These 2 T cell receptor beta chains share one sample of origin, sequenced in a study of blood T cell repertoires in COVID-19. Here immunoSEQ multiplex PCR was the method, and the copy in TCRdb shows in-frame clones only, minus some. The data contain about 230,000 clones, over 85% of them seen just once; the ten biggest clones take up 3.5% to 4%. Sequenced input: PBMCs or T cells enriched from blood (not recorded which). The source of these receptors is a woman aged 30 to 39 with acute COVID-19.

This chain links TRBV5-1 with TRBJ2-7; 9 bases are a match to TRBD1. Per germline, CDR1 SGHRS and CDR2 YFSETQ. V was pared by 3 bases and J by 6 bases, with 10 bases of the junction left unmatched. The CDR3 is made up of 15 amino acids. The CDR3 spells CASSSWDRAEPEQYF. CDR3 sequence (DNA): TGCGCCAGCAGCTCCTGGGACAGGGCGGAACCCGAGCAGTACTTC.

This clone has a single count. The chain is built from TRBV19 and TRBJ1-4, with D maybe TRBD1 (5 bases). The CDR3 extends over 16 amino acids. Germline V CDR1 and CDR2: LNHDA, SQIVND (reference sequence). V was shortened by 5 bases and J by 0 bases, with 13 bases between the two germline ends. The CDR3 DNA reads TGTGCCAGTAGTCGGACATTCTGGCCAACTAATGAAAAACTGTTTTTT. It encodes CASSRTFWPTNEKLFF.